This is a list of T cell receptor beta chains from one sample in a study of blood T cell repertoires in COVID-19. TCRdb keeps only in-frame clones here, not all; method: immunoSEQ multiplex PCR. The sample has about 290,000 clones, 85% seen once. Input material: peripheral blood. These receptors were taken from a woman between 50 and 59 years old with active or convalescent COVID-19. Both conserved end residues are part of each CDR3. D genes are given only for firm matches. Rows give clone size only sometimes, using once, few, many, or a class for an expanded clone.

few	TRBV2	.	TRBJ1-1	CASRSSGTATEAFF	TGTGCCAGCAGGAGCAGCGGGACGGCAACTGAAGCTTTCTTT
.	TRBV7-9	TRBD1	TRBJ1-4	CASSSRQGGEKLFF	TGTGCCAGCAGCTCCCGACAGGGAGGTGAAAAACTGTTTTTT
.	TRBV6-5	TRBD1	TRBJ1-2	CASSSGGYDYGYTF	TGTGCCAGCAGTTCAGGGGGGTACGACTATGGCTACACCTTC
.	TRBV30	.	TRBJ1-3	CAWRPRDSHPSGNTIYF	TGTGCCTGGAGGCCTCGGGACTCCCACCCCTCTGGAAACACCATATATTTT
.	TRBV9	.	TRBJ2-5	CASSARDYQETQYF	TGTGCCAGCAGCGCCCGGGACTACCAAGAGACCCAGTACTTC
.	TRBV9	TRBD2	TRBJ2-3	CASSVGLAPDTQYF	TGTGCCAGCAGCGTAGGACTAGCCCCAGATACGCAGTATTTT
few	TRBV18	TRBD2	TRBJ2-5	CASSSGSWETQYF	TGTGCCAGCTCGAGCGGGAGTTGGGAGACCCAGTACTTC
.	TRBV28	TRBD1	TRBJ1-3	CASGQGADGNTIYF	TGTGCCAGTGGTCAGGGGGCGGACGGAAACACCATATATTTT
.	TRBV18	.	TRBJ1-1	CASSPGRFEAFF	TGTGCCAGCTCACCGGGGCGATTTGAAGCTTTCTTT
.	TRBV20-1	.	TRBJ1-1	CSARARTEAFF	TGCAGTGCTAGAGCCCGCACTGAAGCTTTCTTT
.	TRBV12-3/TRBV12-4	TRBD1	TRBJ2-1	CASSDRGRDEQFF	TGTGCCAGCAGTGACAGGGGGCGGGATGAGCAGTTCTTC
.	TRBV7-9	TRBD2	TRBJ2-1	CASSTPESGTSPYNEQFF	TGTGCCAGCAGTACCCCCGAATCCGGGACTAGTCCCTACAATGAGCAGTTCTTC
.	TRBV19	TRBD2	TRBJ2-2	CASSPSEAGVVGELFF	TGTGCCAGTAGTCCCTCCGAAGCGGGAGTTGTCGGGGAGCTGTTTTTT
.	TRBV10-2	TRBD2	TRBJ2-2	CASRGLAGGNTGELFF	TGCGCCAGCAGGGGACTAGCGGGAGGGAACACCGGGGAGCTGTTTTTT
.	TRBV15	TRBD1	TRBJ2-7	CATSRDSGQGVYEQYF	TGTGCCACCAGCAGAGACTCGGGACAGGGTGTCTACGAGCAGTACTTC
.	TRBV2	TRBD1	TRBJ2-6	CASSGVPGQADGANVLTF	TGTGCCAGCAGTGGCGTCCCGGGACAGGCTGATGGGGCCAACGTCCTGACTTTC
.	TRBV30	.	TRBJ2-1	CAWRTREAYNEQFF	TGTGCCTGGAGAACTAGGGAGGCCTACAATGAGCAGTTCTTC
.	TRBV2	.	TRBJ1-4	CASSDFRGGEKLFF	TGTGCCAGCAGTGATTTCAGGGGAGGGGAAAAACTGTTTTTT
.	TRBV19	.	TRBJ1-2	CASTPNRNYGYTF	TGTGCCAGTACTCCCAACCGGAACTATGGCTACACCTTC
once	TRBV28	TRBD1	TRBJ1-6	CASRGTGENSPLHF	TGTGCCAGCAGGGGGACAGGGGAAAATTCACCCCTCCACTTT